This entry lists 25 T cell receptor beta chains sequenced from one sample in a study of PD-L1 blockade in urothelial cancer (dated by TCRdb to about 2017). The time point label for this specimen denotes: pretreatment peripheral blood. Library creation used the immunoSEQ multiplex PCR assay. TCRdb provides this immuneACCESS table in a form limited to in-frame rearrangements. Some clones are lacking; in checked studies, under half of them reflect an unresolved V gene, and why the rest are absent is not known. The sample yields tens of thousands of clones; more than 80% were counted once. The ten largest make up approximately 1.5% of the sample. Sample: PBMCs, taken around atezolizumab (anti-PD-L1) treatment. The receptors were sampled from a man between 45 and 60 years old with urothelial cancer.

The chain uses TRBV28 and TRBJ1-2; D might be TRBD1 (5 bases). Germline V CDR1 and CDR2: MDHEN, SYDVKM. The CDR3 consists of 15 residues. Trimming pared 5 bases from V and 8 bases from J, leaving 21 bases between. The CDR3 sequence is CASSQTGTPPGGYTF. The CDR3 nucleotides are TGTGCCAGCAGTCAAACCGGGACTCCACCTGGAGGCTACACCTTC.

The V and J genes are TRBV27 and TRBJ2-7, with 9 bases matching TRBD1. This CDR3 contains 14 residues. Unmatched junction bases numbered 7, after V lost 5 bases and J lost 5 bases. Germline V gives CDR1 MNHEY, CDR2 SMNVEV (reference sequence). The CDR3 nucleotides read TGTGCCAGCAGTACGACAGGGGGAGTGAACGAGCAGTACTTC. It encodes CASSTTGGVNEQYF.

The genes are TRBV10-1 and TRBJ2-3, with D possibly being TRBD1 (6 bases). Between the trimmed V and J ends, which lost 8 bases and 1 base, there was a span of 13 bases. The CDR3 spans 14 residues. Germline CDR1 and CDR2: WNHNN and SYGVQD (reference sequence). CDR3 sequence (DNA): TGCGCCAGCGCCCGGGACATCGGCACAGATACGCAGTATTTT. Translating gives CASARDIGTDTQYF.

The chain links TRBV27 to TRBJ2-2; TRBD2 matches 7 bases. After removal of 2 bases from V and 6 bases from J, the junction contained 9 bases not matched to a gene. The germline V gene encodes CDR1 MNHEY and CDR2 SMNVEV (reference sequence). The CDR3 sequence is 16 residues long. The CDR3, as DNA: TGTGCCAGCAGTTTAAGGAGTGCTAGCGGACCCGGGGAGCTGTTTTTT. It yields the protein CASSLRSASGPGELFF.

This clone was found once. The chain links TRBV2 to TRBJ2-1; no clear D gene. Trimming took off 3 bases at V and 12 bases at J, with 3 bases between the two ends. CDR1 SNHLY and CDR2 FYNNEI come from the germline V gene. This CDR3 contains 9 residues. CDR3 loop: CASSERQFF. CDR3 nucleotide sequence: TGTGCCAGCAGTGAGAGGCAGTTCTTC.

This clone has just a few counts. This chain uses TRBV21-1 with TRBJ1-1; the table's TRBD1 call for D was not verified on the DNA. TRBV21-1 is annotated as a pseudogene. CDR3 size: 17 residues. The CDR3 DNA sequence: TGTGCCAGCAGCAAAGCGGTTCTCCAGGGGTTGAACACTGAAGCTTTCTTT. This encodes CASSKAVLQGLNTEAFF.

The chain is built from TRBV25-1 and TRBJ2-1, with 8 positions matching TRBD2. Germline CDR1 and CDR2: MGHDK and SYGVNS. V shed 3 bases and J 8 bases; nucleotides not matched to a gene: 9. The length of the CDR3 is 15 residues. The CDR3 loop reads CASSDRVTGGYEQFF. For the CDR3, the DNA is TGTGCCAGCAGTGACCGGGTTACGGGAGGGTATGAGCAGTTCTTC.

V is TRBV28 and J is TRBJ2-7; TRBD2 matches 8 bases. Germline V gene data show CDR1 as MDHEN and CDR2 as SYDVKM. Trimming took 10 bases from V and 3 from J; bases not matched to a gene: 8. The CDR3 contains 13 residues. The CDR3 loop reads CAIRAGAYYEQYF. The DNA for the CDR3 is TGTGCCATTCGAGCGGGAGCCTACTACGAGCAGTACTTC.

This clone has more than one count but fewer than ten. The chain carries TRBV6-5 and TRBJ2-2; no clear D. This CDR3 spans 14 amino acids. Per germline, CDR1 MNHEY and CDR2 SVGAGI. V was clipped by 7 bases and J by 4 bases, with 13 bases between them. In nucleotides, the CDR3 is TGTGCCAGCAAGCGCGCAAGTGGCACCGGGGAGCTGTTTTTT. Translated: CASKRASGTGELFF.

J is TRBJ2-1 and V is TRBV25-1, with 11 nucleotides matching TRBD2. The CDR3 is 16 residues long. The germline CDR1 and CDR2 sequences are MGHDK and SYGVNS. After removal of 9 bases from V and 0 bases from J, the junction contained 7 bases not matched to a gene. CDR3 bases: TGTGCCAGTACCGTAGCGGGAGGGAGCTCCTACAATGAGCAGTTCTTC. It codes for CASTVAGGSSYNEQFF.

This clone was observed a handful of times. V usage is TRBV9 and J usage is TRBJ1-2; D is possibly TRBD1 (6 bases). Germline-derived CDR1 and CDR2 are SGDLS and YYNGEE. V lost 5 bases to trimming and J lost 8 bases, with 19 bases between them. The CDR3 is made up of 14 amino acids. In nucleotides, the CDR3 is TGTGCCAGCAGTCCCCGTCCGGGGGGCCAGGGCTACACCTTC. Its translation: CASSPRPGGQGYTF.

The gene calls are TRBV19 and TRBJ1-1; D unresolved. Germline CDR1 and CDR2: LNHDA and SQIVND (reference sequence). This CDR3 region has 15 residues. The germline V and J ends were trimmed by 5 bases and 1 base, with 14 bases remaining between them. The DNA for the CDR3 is TGTGCCAGTAGTGGCCGCGCGGCGCCGAACACTGAAGCTTTCTTT. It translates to CASSGRAAPNTEAFF.

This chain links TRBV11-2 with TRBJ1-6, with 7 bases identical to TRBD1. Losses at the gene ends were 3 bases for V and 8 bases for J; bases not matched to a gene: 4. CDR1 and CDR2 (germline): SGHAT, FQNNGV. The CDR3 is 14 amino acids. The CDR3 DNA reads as TGTGCCAGCAGCTTCCGGGACAGTTATTCACCCCTCCACTTT. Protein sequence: CASSFRDSYSPLHF. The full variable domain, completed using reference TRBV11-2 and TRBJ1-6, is EAGVAQSPRYKIIEKRQSVAFWCNPISGHATLYWYQQILGQGPKLLIQFQNNGVVDDSQLPKDRFSAERLKGVDSTLKIQPAKLEDSAVYLCASSFRDSYSPLHFGNGTRLTVT.

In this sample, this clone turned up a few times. CDR3 in DNA: TGTGCCAGCAGCTTGGGACAGGGGGGTACCTACGAGCAGTACTTC. It encodes CASSLGQGGTYEQYF. The chain is built from TRBV5-4 and TRBJ2-7; 9 bases are shared with TRBD1. Germline CDR1 reads SGHNT; CDR2 reads YYREEE (reference sequence). Trimming took 0 bases from V and 2 from J; bases not matched to a gene: 3. There are 15 residues in the CDR3.

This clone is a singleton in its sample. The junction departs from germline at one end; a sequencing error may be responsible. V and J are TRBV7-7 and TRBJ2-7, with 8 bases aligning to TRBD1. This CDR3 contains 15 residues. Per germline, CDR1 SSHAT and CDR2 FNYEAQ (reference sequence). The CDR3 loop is CASSLGQGSSYEQYF. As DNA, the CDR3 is TGTGCCAGCAGTTTAGGACAGGGATCGTCCTACGAGCAGTACTTC.

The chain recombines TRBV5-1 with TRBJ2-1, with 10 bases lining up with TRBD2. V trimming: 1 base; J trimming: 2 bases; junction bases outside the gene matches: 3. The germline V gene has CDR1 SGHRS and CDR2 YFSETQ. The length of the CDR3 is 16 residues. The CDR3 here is CASSLLAGATYNEQFF. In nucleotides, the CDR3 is TGCGCCAGCAGCTTGCTAGCGGGGGCCACCTACAATGAGCAGTTCTTC.

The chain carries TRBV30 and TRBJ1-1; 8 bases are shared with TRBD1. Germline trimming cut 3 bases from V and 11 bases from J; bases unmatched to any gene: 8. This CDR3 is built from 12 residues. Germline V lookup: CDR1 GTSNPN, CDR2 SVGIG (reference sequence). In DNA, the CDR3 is TGTGCCTGGAGCCTCCCAGGGGGCACGGCTTTCTTT. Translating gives CAWSLPGGTAFF.

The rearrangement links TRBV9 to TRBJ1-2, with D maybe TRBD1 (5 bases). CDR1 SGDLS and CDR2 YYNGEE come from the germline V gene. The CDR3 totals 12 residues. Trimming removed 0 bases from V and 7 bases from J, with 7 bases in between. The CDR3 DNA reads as TGTGCCAGCAGCGTAGGGGGGGGTGGCTACACCTTC. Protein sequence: CASSVGGGGYTF.

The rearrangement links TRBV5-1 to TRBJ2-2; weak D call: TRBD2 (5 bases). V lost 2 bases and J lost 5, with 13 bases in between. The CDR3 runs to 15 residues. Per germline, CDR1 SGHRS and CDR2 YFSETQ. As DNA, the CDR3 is TGCGCCAGCAGCTTCCAGTCAGGCGGGACCGGGGAGCTGTTTTTT. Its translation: CASSFQSGGTGELFF. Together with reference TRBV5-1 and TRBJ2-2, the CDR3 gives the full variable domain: KAGVTQTPRYLIKTRGQQVTLSCSPISGHRSVSWYQQTPGQGLQFLFEYFSETQRNKGNFPGRFSGRQFSNSRSEMNVSTLELGDSALYLCASSFQSGGTGELFFGEGSRLTVL.

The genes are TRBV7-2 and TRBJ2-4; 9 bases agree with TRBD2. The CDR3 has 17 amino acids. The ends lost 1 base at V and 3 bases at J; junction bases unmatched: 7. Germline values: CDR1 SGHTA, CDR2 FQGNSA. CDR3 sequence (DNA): TGTGCCAGCAGCTTAGTAGCGGGAGAAGGGGTCAAAAACATTCAGTACTTC. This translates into CASSLVAGEGVKNIQYF.

CDR3 sequence: CASSFGRGQETQYF. The DNA of the CDR3 is TGTGCCAGCAGCTTTGGCAGGGGGCAAGAGACCCAGTACTTC. V and J are TRBV11-3 and TRBJ2-5; 7 bases are a match to TRBD1. Germline loops: CDR1 SGHNT, CDR2 YENEEA. The CDR3 has 14 amino acids. With V trimmed by 3 bases and J by 2 bases, 3 bases remained unmatched.

The CDR3 coding sequence is TGCGCCAGCAGGGACTCGTTCTACGAGCAGTACTTC. This encodes CASRDSFYEQYF. This chain joins TRBV10-2 and TRBJ2-7, with D perhaps TRBD2 (5 bases). CDR3 size: 12 residues. V shed 6 bases and J shed 3 bases, with 9 bases lying between them. The germline CDR1 and CDR2 sequences are WSHSY and SAAADI.

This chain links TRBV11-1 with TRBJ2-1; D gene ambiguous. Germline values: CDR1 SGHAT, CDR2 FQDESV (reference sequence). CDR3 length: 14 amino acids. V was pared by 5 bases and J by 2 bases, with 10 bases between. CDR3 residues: CASSPSRTYNEQFF. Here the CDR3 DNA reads TGTGCCAGCAGCCCGAGCCGAACCTACAATGAGCAGTTCTTC.

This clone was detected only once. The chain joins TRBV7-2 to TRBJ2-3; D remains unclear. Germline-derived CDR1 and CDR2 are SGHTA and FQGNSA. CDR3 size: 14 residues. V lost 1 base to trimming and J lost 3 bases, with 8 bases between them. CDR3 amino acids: CASSLESFTDTQYF. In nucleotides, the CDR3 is TGTGCCAGCAGCTTAGAGAGCTTTACAGATACGCAGTATTTT.

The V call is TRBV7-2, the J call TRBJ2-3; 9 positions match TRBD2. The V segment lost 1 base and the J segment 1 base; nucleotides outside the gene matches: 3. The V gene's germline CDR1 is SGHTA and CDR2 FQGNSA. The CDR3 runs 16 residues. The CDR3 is CASSLDGGRGTDTQYF. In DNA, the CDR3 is TGTGCCAGCAGCTTAGATGGCGGGAGGGGCACAGATACGCAGTATTTT.